This T cell receptor beta chain came from a study of neurological immune-mediated disorders. Whole-study results and caveats: Sharing of CDR3 amino acid sequences among expanded clones across subjects was absent, suggesting private repertoires in all groups. In HTLV-1-associated myelopathy, TCR clonal expansion was greatest, whereas multiple sclerosis had the least, falling below healthy controls.

The cDNA was synthesized by means of template-switch 5'RACE, which was carried out with 10-nucleotide random UMIs. One entry per CDR3 protein results from TCRdb running MiXCR on the 5' RACE reads. Of under 20,000 distinct CDR3 sequences in the sample, under 35% were seen once. The length of the CDR3 is 14 residues. Germline V gene lookup returns CDR1 SEHNR and CDR2 FQNEAQ (reference sequence). The V gene lost 1 base and the J gene lost 5 bases, with 12 bases spanning the gap. This clonotype appeared a few times. The antigen is undetermined. The clonotype originates from a man aged 45-65 years with HTLV-1-associated myelopathy (HAM/TSP). The sample taken for sequencing was PBMCs. The chain couples TRBV7-9 to TRBJ2-7; tentatively, D is TRBD1 (5 bases). In nucleotides, the CDR3 is TGTGCCAGCAGCTTAGTTGACAGCTGGGACGAGCAGTACTTC. Amino acid sequence: CASSLVDSWDEQYF.